There are a few counts of the clone carrying this T cell receptor beta chain. Its antigen is as yet unknown. The data stem from a study of CD8+ T cells in alopecia areata. Study conclusions and caveats: Scalp and blood samples kept many expanded lesional clones throughout tofacitinib.

The treatment denotes: oral pan-JAK inhibitor, 5-10 mg twice daily. Unmatched junction bases numbered 7, after V lost 5 bases and J lost 0 bases. This CDR3 spans 16 amino acids. Germline CDR1 and CDR2: MNHEY and SMNVEV (reference sequence). The authors extracted RNA and reverse transcribed it into cDNA as the sequencing template. The table came from immunoSEQ multiplex PCR; TCRdb's copy has only in-frame clones and leaves some out. This sample has 200,000 to 250,000 clones, with around two fifths found just once. The chain has TRBV27 and TRBJ2-1, with 7 positions matching TRBD1. This sequence originates from a human donor with alopecia areata. The sequenced sample was CD4+ T cells sorted from blood, obtained at approximately week 30, from a patient treated with tofacitinib. This chain's CDR3 is CASSRTGQSSYNEQFF. In DNA, the CDR3 is TGTGCCAGCAGTAGAACGGGACAGAGCTCCTACAATGAGCAGTTCTTC.